The source of this TCR beta chain is a study of human T cells and chemical hapten exposure. Regarding the study as a whole: Donors, who had alopecia, may show an immune response that differs from healthy people's.

About this clonotype itself: As yet, its antigen is unknown.

As to time point: patch test 2, 6 weeks after DPC sensitization. Noted treatment: therapeutic diphenylcyclopropenone sensitization with weekly scalp DPC. TCRdb reprocessed the RACE reads with MiXCR, giving one entry per CDR3 protein. This sample has about 96,000 distinct CDR3 sequences, with 9.3% found just once. This clonotype originated in a woman aged 40 to 50 with alopecia areata. Some clones in this sample may be carry-over from other donors' samples. The sequencing used whole blood, collected in connection with sensitization to the hapten diphenylcyclopropenone (DPC).

CDR3 sequence: CASSLFPATVYEQYF. The CDR3 DNA sequence: TGTGCCAGCAGTTTGTTCCCGGCGACAGTATACGAGCAGTACTTC. The gene calls are TRBV27 and TRBJ2-7, with D perhaps matching TRBD1 (5 bases). The V gene's germline CDR1 is MNHEY and CDR2 SMNVEV (reference sequence). V was shortened by 3 bases and J by 4 bases, with 16 bases between the two germline ends. The CDR3 consists of 15 residues.